Each of the 14 T cell receptor beta chains below was sequenced from the same sample in a study of shared clonotypes between healthy human individuals. Some clones are missing from TCRdb's copy, which holds only in-frame ones; the method was immunoSEQ multiplex PCR. The table includes roughly 1.5 million clones, nearly 99% detected once. Sequenced: naive CD4+ T cells sorted from blood. Documented subset: CD45RA+ positively selected. These receptors were collected from a man younger than 40 in good health.

To note about this clone: The sample contains more than one DNA sequence encoding this CDR3. This sequence joins TRBV5-1 and TRBJ2-7; D is ambiguous. There are 13 residues in the CDR3. The germline V and J ends were trimmed by 2 bases and 4 bases, with 10 bases remaining between them. From germline, CDR1 is SGHRS and CDR2 YFSETQ. The DNA for the CDR3 is TGCGCCAGCAGCTTAGAAGGGCTTTACGAGCAGTACTTC. This sequence encodes CASSLEGLYEQYF.

This chain uses TRBV19 with TRBJ2-7; D is unresolved. The CDR3 extends over 13 amino acids. The V end was cut by 6 bases, the J end by 3 bases, with 12 bases between. Germline loops: CDR1 LNHDA, CDR2 SQIVND (reference sequence). The CDR3 protein is CASRVSGNYEQYF. CDR3 nucleotides: TGTGCCAGTAGAGTATCCGGCAACTACGAGCAGTACTTC.

CDR3 sequence reads: CASSLERTTGELFF. CDR3 nucleotides: TGTGCCAGCAGCTTAGAACGGACCACCGGGGAGCTGTTTTTT. The rearrangement links TRBV7-2 to TRBJ2-2; D ambiguous. The CDR3 runs 14 residues. Trimming left V 1 base short and J 4 bases short, with 7 bases between. Germline V gene data show CDR1 as SGHTA and CDR2 as FQGNSA.

V usage is TRBV29-1 and J usage is TRBJ2-3; D possibly corresponds to TRBD1 (5 bases). Germline V lookup: CDR1 SQVTM, CDR2 ANQGSEA. Trimming removed 4 bases at V and 3 bases at J, with 11 bases between. CDR3 size: 13 residues. The CDR3 region has the DNA TGCAGCGTTGTTCACAGGATGACAGATACGCAGTATTTT. Residues: CSVVHRMTDTQYF.

The rearrangement links TRBV7-2 to TRBJ2-7; TRBD1 aligns across 8 bases. Germline V gives CDR1 SGHTA, CDR2 FQGNSA. J was trimmed by 2 bases and V by 5 bases; bases with no gene match: 5. CDR3 length: 14 amino acids. Here the CDR3 reads CASSGGQGPYEQYF. CDR3 sequence (DNA): TGTGCCAGCAGCGGAGGACAGGGCCCCTACGAGCAGTACTTC.

The rearrangement uses TRBV18 and TRBJ2-7, with 12 positions matching TRBD1. Germline CDR1 is KGHSH and CDR2 is LQKENI. J gave up 2 bases and V 2 bases, and 7 bases lay outside the gene matches. The CDR3 spans 17 residues. In nucleotides, the CDR3 is TGTGCCAGCTCACCAGGGACAGGGGGCGTAAGAACCTACGAGCAGTACTTC. It translates to CASSPGTGGVRTYEQYF.

The V gene is TRBV19, the J gene TRBJ2-7; TRBD2 matches at 11 bases. The germline V gene encodes CDR1 LNHDA and CDR2 SQIVND (reference sequence). The length of the CDR3 is 15 residues. The ends lost 6 bases at V and 3 bases at J; junction bases unmatched: 7. DNA for the CDR3: TGTGCCAGTAGGAAGACTAGCGGGGCGAACTACGAGCAGTACTTC. Translated, it gives CASRKTSGANYEQYF.

The chain employs TRBV18 and TRBJ1-5; 9 bases agree with TRBD1. The CDR3 is 15 residues long. The V and J ends lost 5 bases and 9 bases, in that order; junction bases with no gene match: 11. CDR1 KGHSH and CDR2 LQKENI come from the germline V gene. In nucleotides, the CDR3 is TGTGCCAGCTCAACCGCTCCGGGACAGGGCACGCCCCAGCATTTT. Translated: CASSTAPGQGTPQHF.

V and J are TRBV7-2 and TRBJ1-2; TRBD1 aligns across 8 bases. CDR1 and CDR2 (germline): SGHTA, FQGNSA. Trimming cost V 5 bases and J 8 bases; bases outside gene matches: 10. This CDR3 is 14 amino acids long. CDR3 amino acids: CASSRDHRGGGYTF. The CDR3 region has the DNA TGTGCCAGCAGCCGCGATCACAGGGGGGGAGGCTACACCTTC.

V gene TRBV19 combines with J gene TRBJ1-5, with 8 bases that match TRBD1. The germline gives CDR1 LNHDA, CDR2 SQIVND (reference sequence). V lost 5 bases and J lost 1; bases outside the gene matches: 19. This CDR3 contains 20 residues. The CDR3 spells CASSAFLVRGRGVSNQPQHF. CDR3 nucleotide sequence: TGTGCCAGTAGTGCCTTCCTCGTCAGGGGGCGAGGGGTGAGCAATCAGCCCCAGCATTTT.

Only one count was recorded for this clone. In DNA form, the CDR3 reads TGTGCCAGCAGGGTCGGACTAGCGGGAGTCGGCGAGCAGTACTTC. It is translated as CASRVGLAGVGEQYF. The V call is TRBV2, the J call TRBJ2-7; 13 bases align to TRBD2. The CDR3 extends over 15 amino acids. CDR1 SNHLY and CDR2 FYNNEI come from the germline V gene. The V segment lost 6 bases and the J segment 6 bases; nucleotides outside the gene matches: 8.

The V call is TRBV19, the J call TRBJ1-5; the D is unclear. Trimming stripped 4 bases from V and 0 bases from J, with 16 bases between. CDR1 and CDR2 from the germline V gene are LNHDA and SQIVND (reference sequence). This CDR3 has 17 amino acids. The CDR3 DNA sequence: TGTGCCAGTAGTAGGTCGGCATCTACTCCTAGCAATCAGCCCCAGCATTTT. Its translation is CASSRSASTPSNQPQHF. The full variable domain, completed using reference TRBV19 and TRBJ1-5, is DGGITQSPKYLFRKEGQNVTLSCEQNLNHDAMYWYRQDPGQGLRLIYYSQIVNDFQKGDIAEGYSVSREKKESFPLTVTSAQKNPTAFYLCASSRSASTPSNQPQHFGDGTRLSIL.

The rearrangement joins TRBV5-5 to TRBJ2-1; TRBD1 aligns across 8 bases. There are 15 residues in the CDR3. V shed 7 bases, J shed 4 bases, and the junction held 10 bases outside the gene matches. In germline, CDR1 is SGHKS, CDR2 YYEKEE (reference sequence). In DNA form, the CDR3 reads TGTGCCAGCCGTACGACAGGGGACCAATACAATGAGCAGTTCTTC. Protein: CASRTTGDQYNEQFF.

A single count supports this clone. The V gene is TRBV7-9, the J gene TRBJ2-2, with D perhaps TRBD1 or TRBD2 (7 bases each). Looked up from germline, CDR1 is SEHNR and CDR2 is FQNEAQ (reference sequence). Trimming took off 4 bases at V and 7 bases at J, with 22 bases between the two ends. The CDR3 has 17 amino acids. The CDR3 region is CASSSGQLKRGNGELFF. For the CDR3, the DNA is TGTGCCAGCAGCTCGGGACAGCTCAAGCGGGGAAACGGGGAGCTGTTTTTT.